This is a list of T cell receptor beta chains from one sample in a study of blood T cells in healthy people across ages. TCRdb processed the 5' RACE reads anew with MiXCR; each CDR3 protein has one entry. The sample holds approximately 2,000,000 distinct CDR3 sequences, approximately 39% seen once. The sequenced sample consisted of blood. Source of these receptors: a human donor in good health. Each CDR3 is given without its conserved first and last residue. Expanded clones get a size class; other rows say once, few or many, or leave the size out.

V	size	J	length	CDR3
TRBV10-3	few	TRBJ1-5	14	AISDWDRARGQPQH
TRBV6-6	NA	TRBJ2-7	13	ASSYSNAGGGEQY
TRBV12-3/TRBV12-4	few	TRBJ1-5	13	ASSFDSTLSQPQH
TRBV6-6	NA	TRBJ1-1	13	ASSPWGGGSTEAF
TRBV20-1	many	TRBJ1-5	12	SARETGALQPQH
TRBV9	NA	TRBJ1-2	11	ASSAKTGLGYT
TRBV29-1	few	TRBJ2-5	10	SVEDGVVGQY
TRBV6-1	few	TRBJ2-5	14	ASSEAYQQVRETQY
TRBV28	NA	TRBJ1-2	13	ASTGTARSNYGYT
TRBV6-2/TRBV6-3	NA	TRBJ2-7	12	ASNAQGGFYEQY
TRBV5-1	few	TRBJ2-1	15	ASSSSPALGSDNEQF
TRBV29-1	few	TRBJ2-7	11	SVETPDGFEQY
TRBV7-2	many	TRBJ2-1	15	ASSSLNPGQGGNEQF
TRBV7-2	many	TRBJ1-2	12	ASSLASGAYGYT
TRBV12-3/TRBV12-4	NA	TRBJ2-7	14	ASSHLFSTRGGEQY
TRBV5-5	few	TRBJ2-1	15	ASSPYEGVWSYNEQF
TRBV2	NA	TRBJ1-5	11	ASKLEGDQPQH